This TCR beta chain came from a study of T cell responses to AZD1222 COVID-19 vaccine. Overall study findings and caveats: Unmutated variant regions are reportedly targeted by nearly half of spike-specific TCRs. The CD4 TCRs associated with vaccination extended across spike and predominated at 160-218 and 743-854. Just a handful of people given AZD1222 tested seropositive at baseline. Females made up more of the donors, who were largely white British, and clonal diversity may have come out too low.

V lost 5 bases and J 4 bases, leaving 14 bases between the germline ends. CDR3 length: 14 amino acids. Looked up from germline, CDR1 is MDHEN and CDR2 is SYDVKM. Libraries were prepared by immunoSEQ multiplex PCR; TCRdb keeps only in-frame clonotypes and omits some of them. In the table there are approximately 170,000 clones, 80% to 95% of which are singletons. On this clone itself: Its specificity is unknown.

The sample consisted of peripheral blood, taken on day 0 of AZD1222 vaccination. The clonotype was recovered from an adult in good health. The chain uses TRBV28 and TRBJ1-2; a possible D gene is TRBD1 (5 bases). As DNA, the CDR3 is TGTGCCAGCAGTCCCTGGGGGGGGTCCTATGGCTACACCTTC. Translated, it gives CASSPWGGSYGYTF.